This T cell receptor (beta chain) was sequenced in a study of cytomegalovirus exposure and HLA in healthy donors. The CDR3 contains 17 residues. After removal of 3 bases from V and 8 bases from J, the junction contained 15 bases not matched to a gene. Germline V gene lookup returns CDR1 SGHNT and CDR2 YYREEE (reference sequence). Amplification used 60 Vbeta primers and 13 Jbeta primers. Sequenced by immunoSEQ multiplex PCR; TCRdb stores in-frame clones only, minus some. The table records over 80,000 clones, 82% of them present only once. Study-level findings and limits: A later analysis linked a missense DCLRE1C variant to TCR beta V- and J-gene trimming.

About this clone itself: Its antigen is currently unknown.

V is TRBV5-4 and J is TRBJ2-1; 9 bases align to TRBD2. This clonotype was sampled from a man aged 50 to 59 in good health and CMV-seronegative. The sequencing input was PBMCs. CDR3: CASSWRREVAGDDEQFF. The CDR3 DNA follows: TGTGCCAGCAGCTGGCGAAGGGAGGTAGCGGGAGATGATGAGCAGTTCTTC.